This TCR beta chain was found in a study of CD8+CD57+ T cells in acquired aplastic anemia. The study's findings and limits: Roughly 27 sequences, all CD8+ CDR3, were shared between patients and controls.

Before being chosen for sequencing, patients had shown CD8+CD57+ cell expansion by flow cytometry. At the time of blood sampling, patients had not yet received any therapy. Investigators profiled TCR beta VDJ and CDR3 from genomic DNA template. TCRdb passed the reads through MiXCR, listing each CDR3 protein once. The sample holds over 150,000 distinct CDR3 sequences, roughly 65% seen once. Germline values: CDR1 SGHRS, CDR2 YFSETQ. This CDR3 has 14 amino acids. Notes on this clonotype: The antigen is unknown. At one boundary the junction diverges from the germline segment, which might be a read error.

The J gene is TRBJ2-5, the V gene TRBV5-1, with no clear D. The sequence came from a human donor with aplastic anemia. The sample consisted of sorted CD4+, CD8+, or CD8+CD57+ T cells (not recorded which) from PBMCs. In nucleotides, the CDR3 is TGTGCCAGCAGCAAGGACGGAGCTCAAGAGACCCAGTACTTC. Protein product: CASSKDGAQETQYF.